This T cell receptor (beta chain) derives from a study of regulatory T cells in long-lasting Graves disease. Study results and caveats: Whereas 966 public clonotypes were shared by new patients, persistent patients shared more, at a few thousand.

Time point: newly diagnosed GD, antithyroid drugs for less than 3 months. Extracted RNA from PBMCs served as the source of the TCR library. Diagnosis followed American Thyroid Association guidelines for Graves' disease. As collected, the peripheral blood samples measured 8 to 9 milliliters each and went into EDTA tubes. This clonotype came up many times. Its antigen is currently unknown. The CDR3 extends over 15 amino acids. V lost 7 bases and J lost 2; bases outside the gene matches: 10. In germline, CDR1 is GTSNPN, CDR2 SVGIG (reference sequence). Arm-PCR of CDR3 regions and iRepertoire HTBI primers were the basis on which TCR beta libraries were built. Original data processing: Across the samples, identification revealed some 64 TRBV and 12 to 15 TRBJ segments. TCRdb reanalysed the multiplex PCR reads using MiXCR and keeps one entry per CDR3 protein. V and J calls and clone size were set by TCRdb, not the authors. The table records around 400,000 distinct CDR3 sequences, around 15% of them present only once.

The chain uses TRBV30 and TRBJ2-2, with 7 bases fitting TRBD1. The TCR was taken from a female donor with Graves disease. The source was peripheral blood mononuclear cells (PBMCs), collected at new diagnosis, from a patient treated with antithyroid drugs. This CDR3 reads CALRTGTVNTGELFF. For the CDR3, the DNA is TGTGCCTTAAGAACCGGGACAGTAAACACCGGGGAGCTGTTTTTT.